Following are 8 T cell receptor beta chains from one sample sequenced in a study of T cells in Graves' hyperthyroidism and ophthalmopathy. RNA transcripts yielded amplified TCR beta CDR3 regions. TCR CDR3 regions were first amplified by RT-PCR with HTBI primers. Each CDR3 protein gets one entry after TCRdb re-called the multiplex PCR reads with MiXCR. The sample yields some 510,000 distinct CDR3 sequences, under 25% seen once. Sequencing was done on a sample of blood. The receptors were sampled from a young man with Graves' hyperthyroidism.

This clonotype appeared many times. CDR3 region: CAVGTSAVTEAFF. The CDR3, as DNA: TGTGCCGTGGGAACGTCGGCGGTAACTGAAGCTTTCTTT. The rearrangement uses TRBV6-1 and TRBJ1-1, with D uncertain. V was shortened by 11 bases and J by 5 bases, with 18 bases between the two germline ends. Germline assignment: CDR1 MNHNS and CDR2 SASEGT. The CDR3 has 13 amino acids.

This clonotype was recorded many times. The chain couples TRBV4-1 to TRBJ2-5, with D possibly matching TRBD2 (5 bases). V was trimmed by 6 bases and J by 0 bases, leaving 14 bases between them. The CDR3 is 15 amino acids. Germline CDR1 is MGHRA and CDR2 is YSYEKL. The CDR3 DNA follows: TGCGCCAGCAGTACCGGGGAACGGTACCAAGAGACCCAGTACTTC. The encoded protein is CASSTGERYQETQYF.

This clonotype was seen at least ten times. The chain recombines TRBV29-1 with TRBJ2-7; either TRBD1 or TRBD2 may supply D (5 bases each). V dropped 6 bases and J dropped 3 bases, with 12 bases sitting between them. This CDR3 contains 12 residues. Per the germline V gene, CDR1 is SQVTM and CDR2 is ANQGSEA. CDR3 loop: CSVRDGFYEQYF. In nucleotides, the CDR3 is TGCAGCGTGAGGGACGGATTCTACGAGCAGTACTTC.

This clonotype was counted at least ten times. The chain couples TRBV29-1 to TRBJ1-2; unclear D gene. This CDR3 contains 14 residues. V was cut by 3 bases and J by 4 bases, with 15 bases left in between. Germline values: CDR1 SQVTM, CDR2 ANQGSEA. CDR3 coding DNA: TGCAGCGTTGATTTGGCCGACGAGGCCTATGGCTACACCTTC. Protein: CSVDLADEAYGYTF.

The J gene is TRBJ2-2, the V gene TRBV25-1; TRBD1 agrees at 10 bases. The CDR3 extends over 17 amino acids. J lost 6 bases, V lost 2 bases, and 9 bases had no gene match. Germline V lookup: CDR1 MGHDK, CDR2 SYGVNS. In DNA form, the CDR3 reads TGTGCCAGCAGTGAACGGAGGCCCGGACAGGGGGCCGGGGAGCTGTTTTTT. Its translation is CASSERRPGQGAGELFF.

The J gene is TRBJ2-2, the V gene TRBV5-1; D is undetermined. Germline CDR1 reads SGHRS; CDR2 reads YFSETQ. V was shortened by 4 bases and J by 4 bases, with 8 bases between the two germline ends. This CDR3 spans 13 amino acids. CDR3 bases: TGCGCCAGCAGCCAGTACAGCACCGGGGAGCTGTTTTTT. Its translation: CASSQYSTGELFF.

Ten or more counts support this clonotype. The J gene is TRBJ1-5, the V gene TRBV2, with a tentative D call TRBD1 (6 bases). The germline V gene encodes CDR1 SNHLY and CDR2 FYNNEI. This CDR3 is built from 15 residues. V lost 7 bases, J lost 2 bases, and 15 bases lay in between. The CDR3 region has the DNA TGTGCCAGCACCGCGGGGGCTCTGGGCAATCAGCCCCAGCATTTT. Translating it yields CASTAGALGNQPQHF.

This clonotype was found many times. V gene TRBV27 combines with J gene TRBJ1-5; D is uncertain. V dropped 2 bases and J dropped 3 bases, with 5 bases sitting between them. This CDR3 contains 13 residues. CDR1 MNHEY and CDR2 SMNVEV come from the germline V gene (reference sequence). The CDR3 is CASSLGYNQPQHF. The CDR3 nucleotides read TGTGCCAGCAGTTTAGGGTACAATCAGCCCCAGCATTTT.